A selection of T cell receptor beta chains follows, all from one sample in a study of T cell responses to AZD1222 COVID-19 vaccine. Profiling relied on immunoSEQ multiplex PCR, and the TCRdb table lists in-frame clones only, not all of them. The data hold approximately 83,000 clones, with around nine tenths observed a single time. The material was peripheral blood, obtained on day 0 of MenACWY control vaccination. These receptors were obtained from an adult in good health. Each CDR3 is given with its conserved first and last residue. Each record gives: CDR3 DNA, CDR3 protein, V gene, D gene, J gene, clone size. A D gene is named only where the DNA matches it firmly. Size is omitted from some rows. Given values are once, few, many or a class for expanded clones.

cdr3_nt: TGTGCCAGCAGTTTATTCGGCACCCTAGCTAACTATGGCTACACCTTC; cdr3_aa: CASSLFGTLANYGYTF; v_call: TRBV27; d_call: NA; j_call: TRBJ1-2; clone_size: NA
cdr3_nt: TGTGCCAGCAGCGGACAGGAGATCGCTCTGATCACTGAAGCTTTCTTT; cdr3_aa: CASSGQEIALITEAFF; v_call: TRBV6-2/TRBV6-3; d_call: TRBD1; j_call: TRBJ1-1; clone_size: NA
cdr3_nt: TGTGCCACCAGCGGACAGGGCAATCAGCCCCAGCATTTT; cdr3_aa: CATSGQGNQPQHF; v_call: TRBV24-1; d_call: TRBD1; j_call: TRBJ1-5; clone_size: NA
cdr3_nt: TGCGCCAGCAGCTTGGGGCCAGGGGGTCCCGGGGAGCTGTTTTTT; cdr3_aa: CASSLGPGGPGELFF; v_call: TRBV5-1; d_call: TRBD1; j_call: TRBJ2-2; clone_size: NA
cdr3_nt: TGCAGCGTTGAGGTAGCGGACTACGAGCAGTACTTC; cdr3_aa: CSVEVADYEQYF; v_call: TRBV29-1; d_call: NA; j_call: TRBJ2-7; clone_size: NA
cdr3_nt: TGTGCCAGCAGTTTAGTGGGCTGGACTGAAGCTTTCTTT; cdr3_aa: CASSLVGWTEAFF; v_call: TRBV28; d_call: NA; j_call: TRBJ1-1; clone_size: NA
cdr3_nt: TGCGCCAGCAGCCAAGATCCCCCCGGGACAGGGCATAGCAATCAGCCCCAGCATTTT; cdr3_aa: CASSQDPPGTGHSNQPQHF; v_call: TRBV4-3; d_call: TRBD1; j_call: TRBJ1-5; clone_size: NA
cdr3_nt: TGCGCCAGCAGCGGAACCGGGGAAGGAAACACCATATATTTT; cdr3_aa: CASSGTGEGNTIYF; v_call: TRBV5-1; d_call: NA; j_call: TRBJ1-3; clone_size: once
cdr3_nt: TGCGCCAGCAGGGGGGGGACAAGCTCTCTTCGCGAGACCCAGTACTTC; cdr3_aa: CASRGGTSSLRETQYF; v_call: TRBV5-1; d_call: NA; j_call: TRBJ2-5; clone_size: NA
cdr3_nt: TGCGCCAGCAACTTAGGGACGGCGAACACTGAAGCTTTCTTT; cdr3_aa: CASNLGTANTEAFF; v_call: TRBV5-1; d_call: NA; j_call: TRBJ1-1; clone_size: few
cdr3_nt: TGCGCCAGCAGCTTAACAGCGGACTACAATGAGCAGTTCTTC; cdr3_aa: CASSLTADYNEQFF; v_call: TRBV5-1; d_call: NA; j_call: TRBJ2-1; clone_size: NA
cdr3_nt: TGCAGCGTTAGTTACAGGGGGGAAAAGAACACTGAAGCTTTCTTT; cdr3_aa: CSVSYRGEKNTEAFF; v_call: TRBV29-1; d_call: TRBD1; j_call: TRBJ1-1; clone_size: once
cdr3_nt: TGTGCCACCACGCCACTCAGGACTAGCGGGAGCTACGAGCAGTACTTC; cdr3_aa: CATTPLRTSGSYEQYF; v_call: TRBV28; d_call: TRBD2; j_call: TRBJ2-7; clone_size: NA
cdr3_nt: TGCGCCAGCAGCGTCGGACAGGGGGCGAGGGTTAGCAATCAGCCCCAGCATTTT; cdr3_aa: CASSVGQGARVSNQPQHF; v_call: TRBV4-1; d_call: TRBD1; j_call: TRBJ1-5; clone_size: NA
cdr3_nt: TGTGCCAGCAGCTTGGCCAACCTCGGGACATACCACGAGCAGTACTTC; cdr3_aa: CASSLANLGTYHEQYF; v_call: TRBV5-6; d_call: NA; j_call: TRBJ2-7; clone_size: NA
cdr3_nt: TGTGCCAGCAGTTCCAAACTAGCGTCGGCCTACGAGCAGTACTTC; cdr3_aa: CASSSKLASAYEQYF; v_call: TRBV27; d_call: TRBD2; j_call: TRBJ2-7; clone_size: NA
cdr3_nt: TGTGCCAGCAGTTACTCGAAGAGCTACGAGCAGTACTTC; cdr3_aa: CASSYSKSYEQYF; v_call: TRBV6-5; d_call: NA; j_call: TRBJ2-7; clone_size: NA
cdr3_nt: TGTGCCACCAGTGACGGGACTAGCGGCTCCTACAATGAGCAGTTCTTC; cdr3_aa: CATSDGTSGSYNEQFF; v_call: TRBV24-1; d_call: TRBD2; j_call: TRBJ2-1; clone_size: NA
cdr3_nt: TGTGCCAGCAGCTGGGATGGTCCGGGGACCCAGTACTTC; cdr3_aa: CASSWDGPGTQYF; v_call: TRBV7-9; d_call: NA; j_call: TRBJ2-5; clone_size: NA
cdr3_nt: TGTGCCAGCAGCCGGCCGGACAGGGACGGGAGGGCCCAGTACTTC; cdr3_aa: CASSRPDRDGRAQYF; v_call: TRBV5-4; d_call: NA; j_call: TRBJ2-5; clone_size: NA
cdr3_nt: TGTGCCAGCACCCGGGACAGGATATTCGACGGCTACACCTTC; cdr3_aa: CASTRDRIFDGYTF; v_call: TRBV5-8; d_call: TRBD1; j_call: TRBJ1-2; clone_size: once
cdr3_nt: TGTGCCAGCAGTGAATCGAGGGAGCAGTTCTTC; cdr3_aa: CASSESREQFF; v_call: TRBV25-1; d_call: NA; j_call: TRBJ2-1; clone_size: once
cdr3_nt: TGTGCCAGCAGGGAGAGGAGCCCTGAAGCTTTCTTT; cdr3_aa: CASRERSPEAFF; v_call: TRBV7-9; d_call: NA; j_call: TRBJ1-1; clone_size: NA
cdr3_nt: TGTGCCAGTCAGCGTCCAGACAGTTATAGCAATCAGCCCCAGCATTTT; cdr3_aa: CASQRPDSYSNQPQHF; v_call: TRBV10-3; d_call: NA; j_call: TRBJ1-5; clone_size: NA
cdr3_nt: TGTGCCAGCAGCCAGGAATTAGCGGGAGTTTCCCCCGAGCAGTACTTC; cdr3_aa: CASSQELAGVSPEQYF; v_call: TRBV3-1/TRBV3-2; d_call: TRBD2; j_call: TRBJ2-7; clone_size: NA
cdr3_nt: TGTGCCTGCCGACTAGCGGGAAACACAGATACGCAGTATTTT; cdr3_aa: CACRLAGNTDTQYF; v_call: TRBV30; d_call: TRBD2; j_call: TRBJ2-3; clone_size: NA
cdr3_nt: TGTGCCAGCAGCCAAGGGGCGGGGACCTCCAATCAGCCCCAGCATTTT; cdr3_aa: CASSQGAGTSNQPQHF; v_call: TRBV27; d_call: NA; j_call: TRBJ1-5; clone_size: once
cdr3_nt: TGTGCCTGGAGTGTACGGGGCGGGAGCACAGATACGCAGTATTTT; cdr3_aa: CAWSVRGGSTDTQYF; v_call: TRBV30; d_call: NA; j_call: TRBJ2-3; clone_size: NA
cdr3_nt: TGTGCCAGCAGTTACGCGGGGGAAGAGACCCAGTACTTC; cdr3_aa: CASSYAGEETQYF; v_call: TRBV6-2/TRBV6-3; d_call: TRBD2; j_call: TRBJ2-5; clone_size: once
cdr3_nt: TGCGCCAGCAGCCAAGGCGTACAGGTGATTGGTAACTATGGCTACACCTTC; cdr3_aa: CASSQGVQVIGNYGYTF; v_call: TRBV4-1; d_call: NA; j_call: TRBJ1-2; clone_size: NA
cdr3_nt: TGTGCCAGCAGCTCCCCTACCTACGAGCAGTACTTC; cdr3_aa: CASSSPTYEQYF; v_call: TRBV5-8; d_call: NA; j_call: TRBJ2-7; clone_size: NA
cdr3_nt: TGTGCCAGCAGTTACGGGACTAGTATCCGGGAGCTGTTTTTT; cdr3_aa: CASSYGTSIRELFF; v_call: TRBV6-5; d_call: TRBD2; j_call: TRBJ2-2; clone_size: NA